This entry features one T cell receptor beta chain sequence. The sample comes from a study of patients and donors after allogeneic stem cell transplantation. TCRdb re-derived calls from the RT-PCR reads in MiXCR, one entry per CDR3 protein. The sample consists of about 200,000 distinct CDR3 sequences, around two fifths of them appearing once. The CDR3 is 15 residues long. Trimming cost V 2 bases and J 1 base, with 9 bases left between them. Germline CDR1 KGHSH, CDR2 LQKENI. V gene TRBV18 combines with J gene TRBJ1-5, with TRBD1 as a possible D gene (6 bases). The receptor comes from a human donor who was either an allogeneic HSCT recipient or a stem cell or donor lymphocyte infusion donor (not recorded which). It is not recorded whose cells these are; they may come from a transplant donor. Material: blood, either unsorted or a sorted T cell fraction (not recorded which). The CDR3 spells CASSPYRESNQPQHF. Written as DNA, the CDR3 is TGTGCCAGCTCACCATACAGGGAGAGCAATCAGCCCCAGCATTTT.